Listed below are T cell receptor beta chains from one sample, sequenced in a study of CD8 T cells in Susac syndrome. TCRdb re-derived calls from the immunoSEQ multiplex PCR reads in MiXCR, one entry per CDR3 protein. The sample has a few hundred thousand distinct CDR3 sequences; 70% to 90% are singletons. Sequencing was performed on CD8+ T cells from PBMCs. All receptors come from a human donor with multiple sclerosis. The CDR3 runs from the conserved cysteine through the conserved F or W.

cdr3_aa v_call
CASHGQNYEQYF TRBV5-1
CASSGQGSLPQHF TRBV28
CASSMPRMNTEAFF TRBV19
CASSQPGLAGDYNEQFF TRBV3-1
CASSLYPGTDIYGYTF TRBV7-9
CASSLGPSGRYEQYF TRBV7-6
CASSHRTGTDNEQFF TRBV5-1
CASSFQRGYEQYF TRBV5-1
CASSLWGGLYQPQHF TRBV28
CASSVGGVYEQYF TRBV9
CASSQEPNTGELFF TRBV4-3
CSARLREYEQYF TRBV20-1
CATSGWTSSGSTDTQYF TRBV15
CASSVYRGGYTF TRBV12-3/TRBV12-4
CSAAGGRYSYEQYF TRBV20-1
CASSYLTSGSYEQYF TRBV7-8
CATSESENTEAFF TRBV24-1
CAISGIGSGEYNEQFF TRBV10-3
CASSPRFGSGAIYEQYF TRBV28
CASSPDLAGGTNEQFF TRBV14
CASSLVTGGLSEQYF TRBV7-9
CASSPDSPSGSYEQYF TRBV28
CASSQDTYRGLRQPQHF TRBV4-3
CASRARLKKLFF TRBV28
CASGPISRNTEAFF TRBV6-1
CASSPRQWRSGSADTQYF TRBV6-2/TRBV6-3
CASSQDPSDRGGGGYTF TRBV14
CASSFTQGFGELFF TRBV7-7
CASSYGGTGEKLFF TRBV6-5
CASSGQGEETQYF TRBV5-4
CASSLMGSNARGYTF TRBV5-4
CASSLLGRGQYEQYF TRBV28
CSETATGGYGKNIQYF TRBV20-1
CASSSTSGSADTQYF TRBV6-2/TRBV6-3
CASSQDEHGTMTEETQYF TRBV4-3
CASSFRAGKNEQYF TRBV27
CASSESETDTQYF TRBV7-9
CSVARSRGTDTQYF TRBV29-1
CASSSDIAGAFADTQYF TRBV7-2
CSARSPGSNLPYEQYF TRBV20-1
CASTPREGGQPQHF TRBV7-9
CASSVGRSFDEQFF TRBV9
CASRDGIWAGELFF TRBV3-1
CASSLATSGSYQETQYF TRBV5-1
CASSLGPGTGAVNYGYTF TRBV7-2
CASSLVGVPDGDTQYF TRBV27
CSARDWIASYNEQFF TRBV20-1
CAISERGPSGELFF TRBV10-3
CATSRDQGYTF TRBV15
CASTLTTSQPQHF TRBV6-1
CATSGTGHYGYTF TRBV24-1
CASSLKGKEPGRTYEQYF TRBV11-2